The 2 T cell receptor beta chains below come from one sample, sequenced in a study of T cell responses to AZD1222 COVID-19 vaccine. Measured with immunoSEQ multiplex PCR; TCRdb has only the in-frame clones, and not every one. The profile covers approximately 90,000 clones, with over 70% appearing a single time and approximately 15% taken by the ten largest. Sequencing was performed on peripheral blood, taken on day 0 of AZD1222 vaccination. The origin of the receptors is an adult in good health.

This chain joins TRBV6-2 or TRBV6-3 and TRBJ1-4, with 8 bases lining up with TRBD1. Germline assignment: CDR1 MNHEY and CDR2 SVGEGT. This CDR3 contains 15 residues. J gave up 5 bases and V 4 bases, and 6 bases lay outside the gene matches. In DNA, the CDR3 is TGTGCCAGCAGTTCTCGGGACAGGCCGAATGAAAAACTGTTTTTT. It specifies CASSSRDRPNEKLFF.

The rearrangement joins TRBV19 to TRBJ2-7; D may be TRBD2 (6 bases). Germline values: CDR1 LNHDA, CDR2 SQIVND (reference sequence). Trimming took 2 bases from V and 6 from J, leaving 8 bases between them. This CDR3 contains 12 residues. In DNA, the CDR3 is TGTGCCAGTAGTATATTCGGGGGCGAGCAGTACTTC. As protein: CASSIFGGEQYF.